This T cell receptor (beta chain) was sequenced in a study of blood T cell repertoires in COVID-19. Overall study context: COVID-19 samples, acute and convalescent, were from the United States, Italy and Spain.

Original processing methods: Amplification of reference gene primers provided the estimated nucleated cell counts. Sequencing was performed with immunoSEQ multiplex PCR; in TCRdb, only in-frame clones are kept and a portion is missing. Clone size and V and J calls were adopted from that table, with D and trimming inferred from the DNA. The repertoire holds about 230,000 clones, with about nine tenths as singletons. Patients at the Seattle site were enrolled during active infection and followed longitudinally. The sequenced sample consisted of peripheral blood. This TCR came from a man in his forties or fifties with COVID-19, enrolled during active disease.

CDR3 nucleotides: TGTGCCACCCGGGGAGAGGGAGGCGAAGAAAAACTGTTTTTT. It yields the protein CATRGEGGEEKLFF. V is TRBV28 and J is TRBJ1-4; D not resolved. Germline CDR1 reads MDHEN; CDR2 reads SYDVKM. Between the trimmed V and J ends, which lost 10 bases and 8 bases, there was a span of 20 bases. The CDR3 length is 14 residues.